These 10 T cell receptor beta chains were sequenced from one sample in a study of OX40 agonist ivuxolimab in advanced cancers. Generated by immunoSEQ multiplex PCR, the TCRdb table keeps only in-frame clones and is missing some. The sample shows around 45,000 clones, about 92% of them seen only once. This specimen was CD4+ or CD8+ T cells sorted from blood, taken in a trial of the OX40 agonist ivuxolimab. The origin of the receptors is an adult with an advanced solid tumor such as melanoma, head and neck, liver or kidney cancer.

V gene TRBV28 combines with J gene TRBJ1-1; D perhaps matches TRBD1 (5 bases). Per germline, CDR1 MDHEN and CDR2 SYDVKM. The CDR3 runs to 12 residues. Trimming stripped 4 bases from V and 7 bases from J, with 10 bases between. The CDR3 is CASSYGRGEAFF. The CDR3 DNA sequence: TGTGCCAGCAGTTATGGGAGGGGTGAAGCTTTCTTT.

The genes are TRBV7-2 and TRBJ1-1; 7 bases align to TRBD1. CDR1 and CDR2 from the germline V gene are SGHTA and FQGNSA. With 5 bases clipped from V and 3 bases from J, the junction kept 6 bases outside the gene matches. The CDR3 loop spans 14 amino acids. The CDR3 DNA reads TGTGCCAGCAGCCCCACGGGACAGTACACTGAAGCTTTCTTT. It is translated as CASSPTGQYTEAFF.

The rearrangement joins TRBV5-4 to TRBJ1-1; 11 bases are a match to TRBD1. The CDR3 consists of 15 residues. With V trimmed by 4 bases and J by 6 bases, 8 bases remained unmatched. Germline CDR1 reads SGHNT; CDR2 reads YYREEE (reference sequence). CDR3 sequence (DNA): TGTGCCAGCAGCCCGGGGACAGGGGGTATATCTGAAGCTTTCTTT. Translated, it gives CASSPGTGGISEAFF.

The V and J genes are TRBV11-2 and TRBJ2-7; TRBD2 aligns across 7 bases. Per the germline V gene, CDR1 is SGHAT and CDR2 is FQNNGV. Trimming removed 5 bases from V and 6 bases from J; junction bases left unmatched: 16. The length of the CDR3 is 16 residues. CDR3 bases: TGTGCCAGCAGCCAAAGGGACTATTCCCGCTTTAGCGAGCAGTACTTC. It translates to CASSQRDYSRFSEQYF.

CDR3 in DNA: TGTGCCAGTAGTATCATGGATACGCAGTATTTT. This sequence encodes CASSIMDTQYF. The chain is built from TRBV19 and TRBJ2-3; no reliable D call. With 3 bases removed from V and 6 bases from J, the gap between germline ends came to 4 bases. This CDR3 region has 11 residues. Germline loops: CDR1 LNHDA, CDR2 SQIVND (reference sequence).

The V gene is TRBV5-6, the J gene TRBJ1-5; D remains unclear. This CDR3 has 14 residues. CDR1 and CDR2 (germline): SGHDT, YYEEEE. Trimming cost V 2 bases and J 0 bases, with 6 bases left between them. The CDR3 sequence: CASSFGDSNQPQHF. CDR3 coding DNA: TGTGCCAGCAGCTTTGGAGATAGCAATCAGCCCCAGCATTTT.

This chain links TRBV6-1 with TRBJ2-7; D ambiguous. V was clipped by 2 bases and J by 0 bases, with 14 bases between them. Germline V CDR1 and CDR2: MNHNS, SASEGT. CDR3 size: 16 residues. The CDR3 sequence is CASSESPDGTSYEQYV. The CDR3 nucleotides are TGTGCCAGCAGTGAATCCCCGGACGGAACCTCCTACGAGCAGTACGTC.

The chain's CDR3 is CASGRGEAFF. CDR3 DNA sequence: TGTGCCAGTGGTCGGGGTGAAGCTTTCTTT. This chain links TRBV19 with TRBJ1-1; no reliable D call. V was cut by 8 bases and J by 7 bases, with 8 bases left in between. The length of the CDR3 is 10 residues. CDR1 and CDR2 (germline): LNHDA, SQIVND (reference sequence). The full variable domain, in which reference TRBV19 and TRBJ1-1 provide the parts outside the CDR3, is DGGITQSPKYLFRKEGQNVTLSCEQNLNHDAMYWYRQDPGQGLRLIYYSQIVNDFQKGDIAEGYSVSREKKESFPLTVTSAQKNPTAFYLCASGRGEAFFGQGTRLTVV.

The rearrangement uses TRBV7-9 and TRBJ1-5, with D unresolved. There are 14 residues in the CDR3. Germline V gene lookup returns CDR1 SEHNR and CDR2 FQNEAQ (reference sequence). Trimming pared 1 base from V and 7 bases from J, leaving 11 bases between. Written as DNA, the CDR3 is TGTGCCAGCAGCTTAGGTGTCTCGGGGCAGCCCCAGCATTTT. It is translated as CASSLGVSGQPQHF.

The CDR3 nucleotides read TGTGCCAGCAGTCGACAGGGGTACTTCAATGAGCAGTTCTTC. Translation gives CASSRQGYFNEQFF. V and J are TRBV2 and TRBJ2-1; 8 nucleotides line up with TRBD1. This CDR3 has 14 amino acids. V shed 5 bases and J 6 bases; nucleotides not matched to a gene: 6. Germline CDR1 is SNHLY and CDR2 is FYNNEI.